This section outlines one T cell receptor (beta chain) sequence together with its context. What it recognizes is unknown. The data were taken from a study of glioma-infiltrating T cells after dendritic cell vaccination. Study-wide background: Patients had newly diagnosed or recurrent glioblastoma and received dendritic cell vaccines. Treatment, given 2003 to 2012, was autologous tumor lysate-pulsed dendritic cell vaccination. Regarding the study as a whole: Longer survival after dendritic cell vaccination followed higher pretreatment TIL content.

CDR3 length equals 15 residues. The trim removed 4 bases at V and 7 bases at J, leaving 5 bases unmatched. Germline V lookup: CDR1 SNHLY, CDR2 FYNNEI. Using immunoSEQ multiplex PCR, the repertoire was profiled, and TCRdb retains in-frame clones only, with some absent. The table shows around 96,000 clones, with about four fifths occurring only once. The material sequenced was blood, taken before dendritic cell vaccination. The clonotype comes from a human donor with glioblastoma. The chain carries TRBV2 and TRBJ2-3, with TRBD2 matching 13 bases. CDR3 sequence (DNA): TGTGCCAGCAGTGCACTAGCGGGAGGGGGGAATACGCAGTATTTT. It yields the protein CASSALAGGGNTQYF.